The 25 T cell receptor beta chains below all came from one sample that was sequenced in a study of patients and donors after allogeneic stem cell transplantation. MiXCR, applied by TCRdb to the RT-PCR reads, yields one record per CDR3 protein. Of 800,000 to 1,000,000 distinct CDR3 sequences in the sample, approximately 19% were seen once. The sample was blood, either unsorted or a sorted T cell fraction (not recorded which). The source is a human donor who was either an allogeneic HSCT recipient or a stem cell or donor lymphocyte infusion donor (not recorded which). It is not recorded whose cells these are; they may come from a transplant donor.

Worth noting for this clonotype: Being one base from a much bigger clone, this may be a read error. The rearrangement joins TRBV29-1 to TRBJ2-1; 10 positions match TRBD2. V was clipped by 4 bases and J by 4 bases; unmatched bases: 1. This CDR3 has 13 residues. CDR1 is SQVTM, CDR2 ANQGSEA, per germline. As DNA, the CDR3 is TGCAGCGTTGGGACTAGCGGATACAATGAGCAGTTCTTC. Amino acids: CSVGTSGYNEQFF.

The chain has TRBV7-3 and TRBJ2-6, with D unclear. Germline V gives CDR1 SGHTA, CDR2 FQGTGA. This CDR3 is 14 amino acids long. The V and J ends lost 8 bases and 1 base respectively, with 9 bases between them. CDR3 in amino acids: CASGPRSGANVLTF. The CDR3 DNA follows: TGTGCCAGCGGGCCTCGTTCTGGGGCCAACGTCCTGACTTTC.

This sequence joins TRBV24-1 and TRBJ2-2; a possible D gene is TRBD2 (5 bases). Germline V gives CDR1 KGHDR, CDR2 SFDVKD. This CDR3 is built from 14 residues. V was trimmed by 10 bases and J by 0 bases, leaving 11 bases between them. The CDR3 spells CATGAHSNTGELFF. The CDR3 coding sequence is TGTGCCACGGGAGCCCACTCGAACACCGGGGAGCTGTTTTTT.

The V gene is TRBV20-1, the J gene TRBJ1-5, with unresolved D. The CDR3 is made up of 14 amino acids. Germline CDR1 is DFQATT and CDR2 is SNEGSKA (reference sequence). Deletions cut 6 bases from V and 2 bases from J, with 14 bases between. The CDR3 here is CSAASGRRNQPQHF. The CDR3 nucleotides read TGCAGTGCCGCCTCCGGGAGGCGCAATCAGCCCCAGCATTTT.

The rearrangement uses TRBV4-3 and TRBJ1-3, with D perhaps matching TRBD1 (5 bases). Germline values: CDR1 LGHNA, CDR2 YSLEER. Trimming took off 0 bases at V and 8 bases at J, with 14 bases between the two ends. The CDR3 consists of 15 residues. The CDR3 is CASSQEGGTLDTIYF. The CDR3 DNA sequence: TGCGCCAGCAGCCAAGAGGGGGGGACTTTGGACACCATATATTTT.

CDR3 coding DNA: TGTGCCAGCAGTGTTGAACACACCTACGAGCAGTACTTC. Protein product: CASSVEHTYEQYF. This rearrangement joins TRBV2 to TRBJ2-7; no clear D gene. Trimming pared 4 bases from V and 2 bases from J, leaving 9 bases between. Per germline, CDR1 SNHLY and CDR2 FYNNEI. This CDR3 is built from 13 residues.

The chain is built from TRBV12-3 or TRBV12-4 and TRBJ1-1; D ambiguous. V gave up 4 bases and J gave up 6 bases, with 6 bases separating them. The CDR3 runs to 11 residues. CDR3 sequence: CASSSAAEAFF. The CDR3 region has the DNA TGTGCCAGCAGTTCGGCCGCTGAAGCTTTCTTT.

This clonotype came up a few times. The CDR3 DNA reads as TGCGCCAGCAGCTCCGAACCGCGGTACGAGCAGTACTTC. It encodes CASSSEPRYEQYF. J is TRBJ2-7 and V is TRBV5-1; D uncertain. CDR3 length equals 13 residues. Trimming removed 3 bases from V and 4 bases from J, with 11 bases in between. Germline V lookup: CDR1 SGHRS, CDR2 YFSETQ.

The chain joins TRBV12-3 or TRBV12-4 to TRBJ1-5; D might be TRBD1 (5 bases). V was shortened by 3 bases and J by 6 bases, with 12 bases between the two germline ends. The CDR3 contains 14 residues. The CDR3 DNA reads TGTGCCAGCAGTTTTACGACAGAGACTCAGCCCCAGCATTTT. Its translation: CASSFTTETQPQHF.

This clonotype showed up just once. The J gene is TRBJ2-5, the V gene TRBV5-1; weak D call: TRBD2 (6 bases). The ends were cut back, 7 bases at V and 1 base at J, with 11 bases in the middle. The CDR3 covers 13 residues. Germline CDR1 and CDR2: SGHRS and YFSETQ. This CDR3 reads CASRRGTQETQYF. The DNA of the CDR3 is TGCGCCAGCCGGCGGGGCACCCAAGAGACCCAGTACTTC.

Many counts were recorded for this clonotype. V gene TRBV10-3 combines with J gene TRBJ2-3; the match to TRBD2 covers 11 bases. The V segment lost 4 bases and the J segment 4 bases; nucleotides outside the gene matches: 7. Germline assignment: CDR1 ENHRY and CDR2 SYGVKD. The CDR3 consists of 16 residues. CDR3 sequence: CAISAASGGRADTQYF. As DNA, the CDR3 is TGTGCCATCAGTGCGGCTAGCGGGGGGAGGGCAGATACGCAGTATTTT.

The CDR3 loop reads CAWSAGTYSTNTGELFF. Here the CDR3 DNA reads TGTGCCTGGAGCGCCGGGACGTACTCCACGAACACCGGGGAGCTGTTTTTT. The J gene is TRBJ2-2, the V gene TRBV30; possibly TRBD1 or TRBD2 for D (5 bases each). The V gene lost 3 bases and the J gene lost 0 bases, with 17 bases spanning the gap. This CDR3 has 17 residues. CDR1 is GTSNPN, CDR2 SVGIG, per germline (reference sequence).

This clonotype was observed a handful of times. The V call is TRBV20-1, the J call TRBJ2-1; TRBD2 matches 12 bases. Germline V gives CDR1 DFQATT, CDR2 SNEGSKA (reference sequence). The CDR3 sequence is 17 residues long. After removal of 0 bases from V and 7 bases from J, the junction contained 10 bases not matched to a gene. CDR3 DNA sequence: TGCAGTGCTAGAGAACGGACTAGCGGGACTTCCGGAAATGAGCAGTTCTTC. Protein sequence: CSARERTSGTSGNEQFF.

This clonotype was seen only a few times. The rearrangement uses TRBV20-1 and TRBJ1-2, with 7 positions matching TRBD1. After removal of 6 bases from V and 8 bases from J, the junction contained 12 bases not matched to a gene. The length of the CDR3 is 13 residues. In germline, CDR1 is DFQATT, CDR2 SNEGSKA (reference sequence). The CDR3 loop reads CSASLDRSIGYTF. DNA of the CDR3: TGCAGTGCCAGTTTGGACAGGAGTATCGGCTACACCTTC.

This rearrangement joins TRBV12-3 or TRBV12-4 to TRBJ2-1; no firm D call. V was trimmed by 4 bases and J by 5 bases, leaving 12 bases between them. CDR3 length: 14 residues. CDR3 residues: CASSSRRTNNEQFF. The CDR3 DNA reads TGTGCCAGCAGTTCCCGCCGTACAAACAATGAGCAGTTCTTC.

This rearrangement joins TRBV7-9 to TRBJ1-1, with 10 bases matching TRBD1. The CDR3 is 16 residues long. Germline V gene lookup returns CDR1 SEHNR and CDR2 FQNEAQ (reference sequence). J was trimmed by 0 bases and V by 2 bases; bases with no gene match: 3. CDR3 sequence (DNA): TGTGCCAGCAGCTTAAAAGGACAGGGGGTGAACACTGAAGCTTTCTTT. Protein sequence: CASSLKGQGVNTEAFF.

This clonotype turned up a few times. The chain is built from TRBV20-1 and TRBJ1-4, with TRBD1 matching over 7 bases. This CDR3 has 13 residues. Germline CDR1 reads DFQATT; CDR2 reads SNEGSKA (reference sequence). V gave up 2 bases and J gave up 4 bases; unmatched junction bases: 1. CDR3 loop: CSARRDSNEKLFF. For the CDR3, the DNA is TGCAGTGCTAGACGGGACAGTAATGAAAAACTGTTTTTT.

The DNA for the CDR3 is TGTGCCAGCAGTCCGTGGGGACAGGGGGACACTGAAGCTTTCTTT. This sequence encodes CASSPWGQGDTEAFF. The chain joins TRBV2 to TRBJ1-1; 11 bases map to TRBD1. Germline-derived CDR1 and CDR2 are SNHLY and FYNNEI. J lost 3 bases, V lost 5 bases, and 5 bases had no gene match. CDR3 length equals 15 residues.

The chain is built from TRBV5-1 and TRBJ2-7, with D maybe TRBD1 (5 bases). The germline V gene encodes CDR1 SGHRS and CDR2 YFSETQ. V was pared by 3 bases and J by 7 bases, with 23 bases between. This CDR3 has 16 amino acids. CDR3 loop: CASSSRITLGPLEQYF. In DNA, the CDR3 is TGCGCCAGCAGCTCCCGAATTACGTTGGGGCCGCTTGAGCAGTACTTC.

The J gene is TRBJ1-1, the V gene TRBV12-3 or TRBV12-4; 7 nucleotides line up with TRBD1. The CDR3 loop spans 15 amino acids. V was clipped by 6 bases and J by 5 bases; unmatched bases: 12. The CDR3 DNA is TGTGCCAGCAGCTACCCTTCACAGGGGAGAACTGAAGCTTTCTTT. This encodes CASSYPSQGRTEAFF.

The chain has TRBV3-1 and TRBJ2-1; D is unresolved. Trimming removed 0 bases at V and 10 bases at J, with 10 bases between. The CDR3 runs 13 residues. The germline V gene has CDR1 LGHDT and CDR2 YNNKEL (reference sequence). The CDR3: CASSQDRRSEQFF. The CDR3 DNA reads TGTGCCAGCAGCCAAGATCGAAGAAGCGAGCAGTTCTTC.

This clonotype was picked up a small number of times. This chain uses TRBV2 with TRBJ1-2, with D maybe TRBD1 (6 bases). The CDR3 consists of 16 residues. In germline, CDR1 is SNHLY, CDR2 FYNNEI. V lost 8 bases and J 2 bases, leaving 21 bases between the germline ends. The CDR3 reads CASGPNVGAPNYGYTF. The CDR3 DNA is TGTGCCAGCGGCCCCAATGTGGGGGCGCCGAACTATGGCTACACCTTC.

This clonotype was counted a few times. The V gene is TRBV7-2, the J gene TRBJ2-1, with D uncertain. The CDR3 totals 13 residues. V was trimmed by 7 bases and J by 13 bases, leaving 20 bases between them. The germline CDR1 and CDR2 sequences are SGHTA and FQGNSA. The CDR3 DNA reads TGTGCCAGCACCCAAGCGATAGACGGAAAACAGTTCTTC. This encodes CASTQAIDGKQFF.

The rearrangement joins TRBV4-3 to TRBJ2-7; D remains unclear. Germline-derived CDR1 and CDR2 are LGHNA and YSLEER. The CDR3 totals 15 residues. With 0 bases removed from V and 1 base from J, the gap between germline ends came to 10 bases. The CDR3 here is CASSQDEAFSYEQYF. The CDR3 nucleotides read TGCGCCAGCAGCCAAGATGAGGCCTTTTCCTACGAGCAGTACTTC.

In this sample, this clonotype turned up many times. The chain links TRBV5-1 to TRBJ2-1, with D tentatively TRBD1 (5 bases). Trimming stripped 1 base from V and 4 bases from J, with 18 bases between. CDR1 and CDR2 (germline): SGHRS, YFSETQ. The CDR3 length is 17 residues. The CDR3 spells CASSLLAPGLSYNEQFF. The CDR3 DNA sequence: TGCGCCAGCAGCTTGTTGGCACCAGGGTTATCGTACAATGAGCAGTTCTTC.